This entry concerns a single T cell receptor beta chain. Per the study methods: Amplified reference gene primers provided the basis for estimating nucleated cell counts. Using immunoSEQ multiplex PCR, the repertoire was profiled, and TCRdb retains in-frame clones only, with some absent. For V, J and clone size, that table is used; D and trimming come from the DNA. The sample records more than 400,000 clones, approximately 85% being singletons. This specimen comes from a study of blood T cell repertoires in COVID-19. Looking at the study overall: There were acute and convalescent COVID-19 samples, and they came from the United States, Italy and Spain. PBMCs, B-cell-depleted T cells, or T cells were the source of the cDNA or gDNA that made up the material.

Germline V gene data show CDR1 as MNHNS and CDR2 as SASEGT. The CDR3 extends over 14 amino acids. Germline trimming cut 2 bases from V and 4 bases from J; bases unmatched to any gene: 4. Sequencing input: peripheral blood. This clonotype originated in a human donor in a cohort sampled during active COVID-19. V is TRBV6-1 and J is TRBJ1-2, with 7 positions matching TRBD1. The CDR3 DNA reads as TGTGCCAGCAGTGAAAGGGGACAGACCTATGGCTACACCTTC. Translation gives CASSERGQTYGYTF.